The TCR beta chain described here comes from a study of cytomegalovirus exposure and HLA in healthy donors. The PCR made use of 60 Vbeta and 13 Jbeta primers. This table comes from immunoSEQ multiplex PCR, and its TCRdb copy is limited to in-frame clones, with some not included. The top ten hold around 1.4% of the sample, which has 180,000 or so clones, approximately 84% seen once. The CDR3 covers 14 residues. The V and J ends lost 4 bases and 3 bases, in that order; junction bases with no gene match: 4. CDR1 is SGHVS, CDR2 FNYEAQ, per germline. The sequence derives from a girl between 5 and 17 years old in good health and CMV-seropositive. The chain carries TRBV7-6 and TRBJ2-7, with 9 bases aligning to TRBD2. Material for sequencing was PBMCs. The CDR3 DNA reads as TGTGCCAGCAGCTCCTCGACTAGCGGCTACGAGCAGTACTTC. It specifies CASSSSTSGYEQYF.